What follows is one T cell receptor beta chain and its context. Its antigen is still unknown. These data come from a study of vaccination effects on CD4 cells after COVID-19. At the level of the study: The median interval between the second dose and post-vaccine sampling was 72 days. Study-wide points: After vaccination, at late timepoints, clones induced by infection and by vaccine contracted markedly.

Here immunoSEQ multiplex PCR was the method, and the copy in TCRdb shows in-frame clones only, minus some. The data hold 20,000 to 30,000 clones, with 73% observed a single time. Prior to sequencing, the ViraFEST assay stimulated PBMC with viral peptide pools, which expanded the antigen-specific CD4+ T cells. Following an approximately ten-day culture, CD4+ T cells were purified. The cohort was immunized with two doses of either the BNT162b2 or mRNA-1273 vaccine. The healthy vaccine recipients, who had no prior SARS-CoV-2 infection, showed negative nucleocapsid antibodies. Trimming pared 4 bases from V and 1 base from J, leaving 13 bases between. The CDR3 totals 14 residues. Germline assignment: CDR1 SQVTM and CDR2 ANQGSEA.

The TCR sequence derives from a human donor who received a COVID-19 vaccine. Sequences were derived from CD4+ T cells from PBMCs cultured with SARS-CoV-2 spike peptides, sampled after COVID-19 vaccination. The chain employs TRBV29-1 and TRBJ1-1; the D is unclear. CDR3 amino acids: CSVAFSAQNTEAFF. The DNA of the CDR3 is TGCAGCGTTGCTTTTTCGGCTCAGAACACTGAAGCTTTCTTT.